This T cell receptor beta chain was captured by sequencing in a study of blood T cells in healthy people across ages. This clonotype has a handful of counts. Its antigen is undetermined. With a J-beta primer mix and a sample-barcoded 5' primer, a second PCR ran about 7 to 12 cycles. TCRdb reanalysed the 5' RACE reads using MiXCR and keeps one entry per CDR3 protein. The sample carries roughly 1,000,000 distinct CDR3 sequences, around 27% recorded once. General observations from the study: Roughly linearly, TCR beta diversity per million T cells fell as age increased. Diversity figures derived from one million T cells were judged to underestimate the true value.

The CDR3 totals 14 residues. V lost 6 bases and J 4 bases, leaving 15 bases between the germline ends. Germline V gene sequence: CDR1 SQVTM, CDR2 ANQGSEA. This same sample was also taken into another study, of T cells of mothers and their children. Per that paper: Sample barcodes and 2-4 random nucleotides came from the second PCR's M1S primer.

The TCR sequence derives from a girl aged 2-10 years in good health. This chain uses TRBV29-1 with TRBJ2-2; D possibly corresponds to TRBD2 (5 bases). The sample taken for sequencing was blood. The CDR3 protein is CSVLRGQSTGELFF. In DNA, the CDR3 is TGCAGCGTCCTGCGCGGGCAGAGCACCGGGGAGCTGTTTTTT.